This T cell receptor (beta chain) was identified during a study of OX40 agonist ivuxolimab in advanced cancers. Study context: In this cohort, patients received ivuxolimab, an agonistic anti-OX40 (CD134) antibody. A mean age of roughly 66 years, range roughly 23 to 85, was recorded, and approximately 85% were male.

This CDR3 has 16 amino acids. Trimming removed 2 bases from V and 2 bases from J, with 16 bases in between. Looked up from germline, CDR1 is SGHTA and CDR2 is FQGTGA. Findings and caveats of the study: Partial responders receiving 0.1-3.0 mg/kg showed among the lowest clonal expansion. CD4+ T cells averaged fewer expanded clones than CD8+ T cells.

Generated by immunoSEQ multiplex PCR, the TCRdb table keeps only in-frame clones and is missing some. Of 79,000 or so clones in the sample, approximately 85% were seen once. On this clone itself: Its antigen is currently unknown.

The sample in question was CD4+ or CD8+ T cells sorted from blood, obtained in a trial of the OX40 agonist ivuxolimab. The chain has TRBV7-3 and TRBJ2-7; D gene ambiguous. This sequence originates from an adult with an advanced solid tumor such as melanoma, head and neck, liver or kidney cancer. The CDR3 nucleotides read TGTGCCAGCAGCTTACCCCCAGGAATACTAACCTACGAGCAGTACTTC. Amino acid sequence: CASSLPPGILTYEQYF.